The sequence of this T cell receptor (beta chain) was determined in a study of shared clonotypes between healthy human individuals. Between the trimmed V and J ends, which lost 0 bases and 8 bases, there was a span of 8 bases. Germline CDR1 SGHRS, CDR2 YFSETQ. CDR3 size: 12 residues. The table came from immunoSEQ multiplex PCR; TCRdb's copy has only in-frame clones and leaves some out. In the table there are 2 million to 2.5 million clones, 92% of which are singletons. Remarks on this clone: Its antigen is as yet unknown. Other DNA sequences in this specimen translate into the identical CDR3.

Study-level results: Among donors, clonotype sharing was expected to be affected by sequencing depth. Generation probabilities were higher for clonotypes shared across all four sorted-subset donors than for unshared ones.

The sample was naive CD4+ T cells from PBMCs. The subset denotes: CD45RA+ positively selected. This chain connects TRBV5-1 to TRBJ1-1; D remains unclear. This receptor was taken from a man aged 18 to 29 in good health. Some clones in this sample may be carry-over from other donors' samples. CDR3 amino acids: CASSLGDREAFF. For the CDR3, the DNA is TGCGCCAGCAGCTTGGGGGATCGGGAAGCTTTCTTT.